This is a list of T cell receptor beta chains from one sample in a study of tumor and adjacent non-tumor tissue in lung cancer. In TCRdb, the multiplex PCR reads were re-called with MiXCR into one record per CDR3 protein. Among about 75,000 distinct CDR3 sequences, 60% to 85% were seen once, and the ten largest hold over 9.5%. Input material: lung tumor tissue. All receptors derive from a woman in her forties or fifties with non-small cell lung cancer. The CDR3 runs from the conserved cysteine through the conserved F or W. Each record gives: clone size, V gene, D gene, J gene, CDR3 DNA, CDR3 protein. D genes are given only for firm matches. Expanded clones are given a class, and other clones once, few, many or no size at all.

abundance: NA; v_gene: TRBV7-8; d_gene: TRBD1; j_gene: TRBJ1-6; CDR3nt: TGTGCCGGCAGATTAGACCGGGACAGTCTTCGTCCCCTCCACTTT; CDR3aa: CAGRLDRDSLRPLHF
abundance: NA; v_gene: TRBV11-2; d_gene: NA; j_gene: TRBJ2-5; CDR3nt: TGTGCCAGTAGCTTAGTAGGCCTCCAAGAGACCCAGTACTTC; CDR3aa: CASSLVGLQETQYF
abundance: many; v_gene: TRBV4-1; d_gene: NA; j_gene: TRBJ1-1; CDR3nt: TGCGCCAGCAGCCTGCGACAGGCGTTGGAGAACACTGAAGCTTTCTTT; CDR3aa: CASSLRQALENTEAFF
abundance: NA; v_gene: TRBV24-1; d_gene: NA; j_gene: TRBJ2-3; CDR3nt: TGTGCCACCAATGATTTGCAGTACGGGGGCATAGATACGCAGTATTTT; CDR3aa: CATNDLQYGGIDTQYF
abundance: few; v_gene: TRBV19; d_gene: NA; j_gene: TRBJ1-1; CDR3nt: TGTGCCACCGTAACGAAATTGAACACTGAAGCTTTCTTT; CDR3aa: CATVTKLNTEAFF
abundance: many; v_gene: TRBV5-1; d_gene: TRBD2; j_gene: TRBJ2-3; CDR3nt: TGCGCCAGCAGCTTGGATGGCGGGAGAAGTCGAGATACGCAGTATTTT; CDR3aa: CASSLDGGRSRDTQYF
abundance: NA; v_gene: TRBV29-1; d_gene: NA; j_gene: TRBJ2-2; CDR3nt: TGCAGCCTCCCCTTCGGCCACCTAACCGGGGAGCTGTTTTTT; CDR3aa: CSLPFGHLTGELFF
abundance: NA; v_gene: TRBV6-1; d_gene: NA; j_gene: TRBJ2-7; CDR3nt: TGTGCCTGCAGTGAATTGGTGGGAACCCCTCACTACGAACAGTACTTC; CDR3aa: CACSELVGTPHYEQYF
abundance: NA; v_gene: TRBV7-3; d_gene: NA; j_gene: TRBJ2-3; CDR3nt: TGTGCCAGCTCCAACAATCCAGATACGCAGTATTTT; CDR3aa: CASSNNPDTQYF
abundance: few; v_gene: TRBV12-3/TRBV12-4; d_gene: TRBD1; j_gene: TRBJ2-3; CDR3nt: TGTGCTAGCAGTTTAGCGCTCGGGACAGGGGACACAGATACGCAGTATTTT; CDR3aa: CASSLALGTGDTDTQYF
abundance: NA; v_gene: TRBV7-8; d_gene: TRBD1; j_gene: TRBJ1-2; CDR3nt: TGTGCCAGCAGCTTAGTAGACGACAGGGATTATGGCTACACCTTC; CDR3aa: CASSLVDDRDYGYTF
abundance: NA; v_gene: TRBV6-4; d_gene: TRBD2; j_gene: TRBJ2-3; CDR3nt: TGTGCCAGCAGTGGCGGGAGCACAGATGCGCAGTATTTT; CDR3aa: CASSGGSTDAQYF
abundance: NA; v_gene: TRBV4-2; d_gene: TRBD2; j_gene: TRBJ2-5; CDR3nt: TGTGCCAGCGGCCAAGAAGAGAAACTAGCGGTGTACCAAGAGACCCAGTACTTC; CDR3aa: CASGQEEKLAVYQETQYF
abundance: NA; v_gene: TRBV4-2; d_gene: NA; j_gene: TRBJ1-1; CDR3nt: TGTGACAGTAGCCCGCGGACAGACATGAACACTGAAGCTTTCTTT; CDR3aa: CDSSPRTDMNTEAFF
abundance: many; v_gene: TRBV28; d_gene: NA; j_gene: TRBJ2-3; CDR3nt: TGTGCCAGCAGTTCTCCCCCGACCCTAACAGATACGCAGTATTTT; CDR3aa: CASSSPPTLTDTQYF
abundance: NA; v_gene: TRBV11-3; d_gene: NA; j_gene: TRBJ1-2; CDR3nt: TGTGCCACCAAGACGGGTTCCTATGTGTACACCTTC; CDR3aa: CATKTGSYVYTF
abundance: NA; v_gene: TRBV6-5; d_gene: NA; j_gene: TRBJ2-7; CDR3nt: TGTGCCAGCAGTTACACCGGGACAACCAGCGAGCAGTACTTC; CDR3aa: CASSYTGTTSEQYF
abundance: NA; v_gene: TRBV20-1; d_gene: NA; j_gene: TRBJ1-2; CDR3nt: TGCGGTGTTAGTTCGCTGGGGATGTTCAATGGCTACATCTTC; CDR3aa: CGVSSLGMFNGYIF
abundance: NA; v_gene: TRBV11-3; d_gene: NA; j_gene: TRBJ1-2; CDR3nt: TGTGGCACCAAGACGGGTTGCTACGGCCACACCTTC; CDR3aa: CGTKTGCYGHTF
abundance: NA; v_gene: TRBV11-1; d_gene: NA; j_gene: TRBJ2-6; CDR3nt: TGTGCCAGCAGCTTAGGGGGCTCTTGGGCCAAGGTCCTGGCTTTC; CDR3aa: CASSLGGSWAKVLAF
abundance: NA; v_gene: TRBV5-1; d_gene: TRBD1; j_gene: TRBJ2-7; CDR3nt: TGCGCCAGCAAAATTTGTGGACAGGATGGCGAGCAGTACTTC; CDR3aa: CASKICGQDGEQYF
abundance: NA; v_gene: TRBV5-1; d_gene: NA; j_gene: TRBJ1-6; CDR3nt: TGCGCCAGCTCCGGGACTAGTGATTCACCCCTCCACTTT; CDR3aa: CASSGTSDSPLHF
abundance: once; v_gene: TRBV29-1; d_gene: NA; j_gene: TRBJ2-6; CDR3nt: TGCAGCGCCCAAGCTCGCCTATCCCCTGGGGCCAACGTCCTGACTTTC; CDR3aa: CSAQARLSPGANVLTF
abundance: NA; v_gene: TRBV6-2/TRBV6-3; d_gene: NA; j_gene: TRBJ2-1; CDR3nt: TGTGCCAGCGGCCCCAGACTAGTGGGTGTAAATGAGCAGTTCTTC; CDR3aa: CASGPRLVGVNEQFF
abundance: once; v_gene: TRBV6-1; d_gene: NA; j_gene: TRBJ2-7; CDR3nt: TGTGCCAGCAGTGAAGCCAGCAGGAGTATGCTGGGGGGCGAGCAGTACTTC; CDR3aa: CASSEASRSMLGGEQYF
abundance: once; v_gene: TRBV29-1; d_gene: NA; j_gene: TRBJ2-5; CDR3nt: TGCAGTGTTGATCATAGGGAATCGGATACCCAGTACTTC; CDR3aa: CSVDHRESDTQYF
abundance: NA; v_gene: TRBV7-9; d_gene: NA; j_gene: TRBJ2-2; CDR3nt: TGTGTCAGCAGCAATAATCCGAACACCGGGGAGCTGTTTTTT; CDR3aa: CVSSNNPNTGELFF
abundance: NA; v_gene: TRBV6-6; d_gene: NA; j_gene: TRBJ2-6; CDR3nt: TGTTCCAGCAGTGTTCCAGGGAGCTTTGGGGCCAACGTCCTGACTTTC; CDR3aa: CSSSVPGSFGANVLTF
abundance: NA; v_gene: TRBV6-1; d_gene: NA; j_gene: TRBJ2-3; CDR3nt: TGTGCGAGCAGTGAAGGAGTAGCACTCCCCACAGATGCGCAGTATTTT; CDR3aa: CASSEGVALPTDAQYF